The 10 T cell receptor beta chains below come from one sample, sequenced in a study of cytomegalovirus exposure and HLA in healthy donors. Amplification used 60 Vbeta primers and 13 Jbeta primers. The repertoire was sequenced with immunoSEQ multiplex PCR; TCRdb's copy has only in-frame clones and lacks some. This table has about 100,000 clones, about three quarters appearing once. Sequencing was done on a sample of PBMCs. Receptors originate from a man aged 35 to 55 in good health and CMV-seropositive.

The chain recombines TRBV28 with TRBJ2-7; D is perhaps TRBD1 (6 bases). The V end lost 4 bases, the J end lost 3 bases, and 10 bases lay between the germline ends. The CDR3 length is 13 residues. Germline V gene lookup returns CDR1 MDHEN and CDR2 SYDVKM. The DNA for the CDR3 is TGTGCCAGCAGTTACGGCAGGGGCTACGAGCAGTACTTC. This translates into CASSYGRGYEQYF.

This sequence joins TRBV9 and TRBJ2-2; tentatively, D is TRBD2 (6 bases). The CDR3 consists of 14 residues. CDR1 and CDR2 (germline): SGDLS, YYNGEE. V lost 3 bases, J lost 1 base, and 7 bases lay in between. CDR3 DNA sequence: TGTGCCAGCAGCGAGGGACTGAACACCGGGGAGCTGTTTTTT. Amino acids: CASSEGLNTGELFF.

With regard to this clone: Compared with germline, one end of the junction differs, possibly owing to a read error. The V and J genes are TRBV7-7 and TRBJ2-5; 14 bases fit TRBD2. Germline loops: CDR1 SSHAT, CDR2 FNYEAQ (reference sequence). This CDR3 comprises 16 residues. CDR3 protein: CASSLGTSGGQETQYF. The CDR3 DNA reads TGTGCTAGCAGCTTGGGGACTAGCGGGGGCCAAGAGACCCAGTACTTC.

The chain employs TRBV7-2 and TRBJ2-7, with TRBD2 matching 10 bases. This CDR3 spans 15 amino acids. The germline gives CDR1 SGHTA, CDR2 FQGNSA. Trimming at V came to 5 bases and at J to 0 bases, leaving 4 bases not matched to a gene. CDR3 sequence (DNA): TGTGCCAGCAGCCAACTAGCGGGGAACTCCTACGAGCAGTACTTC. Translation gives CASSQLAGNSYEQYF.

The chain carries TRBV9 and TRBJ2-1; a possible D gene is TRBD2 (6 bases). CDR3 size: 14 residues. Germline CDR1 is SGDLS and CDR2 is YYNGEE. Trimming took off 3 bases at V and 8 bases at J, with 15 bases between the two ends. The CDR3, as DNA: TGTGCCAGCAGCGCTTCAGGAGGGCTCCATGAGCAGTTCTTC. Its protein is CASSASGGLHEQFF.

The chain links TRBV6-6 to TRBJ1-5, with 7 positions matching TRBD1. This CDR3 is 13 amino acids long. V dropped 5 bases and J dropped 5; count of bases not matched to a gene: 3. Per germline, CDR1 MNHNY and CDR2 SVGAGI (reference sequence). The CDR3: CASSTTGDQPQHF. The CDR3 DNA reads TGTGCCAGCAGTACTACAGGGGATCAGCCCCAGCATTTT.

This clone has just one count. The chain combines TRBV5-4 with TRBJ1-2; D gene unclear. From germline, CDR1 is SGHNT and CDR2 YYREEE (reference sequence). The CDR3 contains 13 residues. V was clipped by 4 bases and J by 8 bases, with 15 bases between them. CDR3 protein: CASSSEGAGGYTF. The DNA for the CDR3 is TGTGCCAGCAGCAGCGAGGGCGCGGGGGGCTACACCTTC.

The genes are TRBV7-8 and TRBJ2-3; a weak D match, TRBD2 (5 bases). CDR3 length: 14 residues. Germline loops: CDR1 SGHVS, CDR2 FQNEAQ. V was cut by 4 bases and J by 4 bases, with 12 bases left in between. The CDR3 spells CASSSVTGSDTQYF. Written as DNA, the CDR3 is TGTGCCAGCAGCTCCGTTACGGGATCAGATACGCAGTATTTT.

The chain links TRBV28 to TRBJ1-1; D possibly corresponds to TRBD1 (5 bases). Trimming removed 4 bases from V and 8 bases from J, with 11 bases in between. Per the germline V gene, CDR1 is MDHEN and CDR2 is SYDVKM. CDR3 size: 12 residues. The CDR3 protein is CASSSQAGEAFF. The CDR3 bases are TGTGCCAGCAGTTCGCAGGCAGGGGAAGCTTTCTTT.

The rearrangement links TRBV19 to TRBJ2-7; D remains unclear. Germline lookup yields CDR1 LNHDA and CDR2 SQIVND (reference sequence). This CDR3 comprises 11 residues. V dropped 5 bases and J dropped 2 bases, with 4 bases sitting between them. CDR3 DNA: TGTGCCAGTAGTTCCACCTACGAGCAGTACTTC. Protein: CASSSTYEQYF.